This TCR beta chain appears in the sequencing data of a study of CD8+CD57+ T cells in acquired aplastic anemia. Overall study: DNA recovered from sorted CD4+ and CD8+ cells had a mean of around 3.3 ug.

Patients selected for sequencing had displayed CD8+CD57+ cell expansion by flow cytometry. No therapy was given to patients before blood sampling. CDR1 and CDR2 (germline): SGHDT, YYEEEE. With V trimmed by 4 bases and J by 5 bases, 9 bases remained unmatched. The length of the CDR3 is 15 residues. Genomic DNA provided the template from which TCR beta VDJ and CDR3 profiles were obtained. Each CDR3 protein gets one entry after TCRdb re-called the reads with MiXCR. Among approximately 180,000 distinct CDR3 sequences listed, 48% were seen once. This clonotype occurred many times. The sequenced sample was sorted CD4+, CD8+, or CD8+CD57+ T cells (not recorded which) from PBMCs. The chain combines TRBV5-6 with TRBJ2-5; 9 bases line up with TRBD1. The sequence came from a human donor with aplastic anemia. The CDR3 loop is CASSGQGPPKETQYF. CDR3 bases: TGTGCCAGCAGCGGACAGGGGCCCCCGAAGGAGACCCAGTACTTC. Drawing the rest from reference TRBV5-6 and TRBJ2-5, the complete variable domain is DAGVTQSPTHLIKTRGQQVTLRCSPKSGHDTVSWYQQALGQGPQFIFQYYEEEERQRGNFPDRFSGHQFPNYSSELNVNALLLGDSALYLCASSGQGPPKETQYFGPGTRLLVL.